The 23 T cell receptor beta chains below were found in one sample sequenced in a study of T cells in Graves' hyperthyroidism and ophthalmopathy. TCR beta CDR3 region amplification was performed from RNA transcripts. The TCR CDR3 first-round RT-PCR relied on the HTBI primer set. TCRdb itself ran the multiplex PCR reads through MiXCR, one entry per CDR3 protein. This sample has roughly 170,000 distinct CDR3 sequences, with less than 10% found just once. The specimen was blood. These receptors came from a woman under 30 with Graves' hyperthyroidism that later progressed to Graves' ophthalmopathy.

Ten or more counts support this clonotype. The J gene is TRBJ1-4, the V gene TRBV20-1, with D uncertain. Germline V gives CDR1 DFQATT, CDR2 SNEGSKA (reference sequence). The V end lost 3 bases, the J end lost 0 bases, and 8 bases lay between the germline ends. The length of the CDR3 is 14 residues. CDR3 sequence: CSASGAATNEKLFF. The CDR3 DNA sequence: TGCAGTGCTAGCGGAGCGGCAACTAATGAAAAACTGTTTTTT.

In its sample, this clonotype was seen many times. The J gene is TRBJ1-2, the V gene TRBV6-1, with a weak D call TRBD1 (5 bases). This CDR3 contains 15 residues. From germline, CDR1 is MNHNS and CDR2 SASEGT. Trimming cost V 6 bases and J 1 base, with 15 bases left between them. The CDR3 coding sequence is TGTGCCAGCAGCAGAGACAGCTACAGTAACTATGGCTACACCTTC. Protein product: CASSRDSYSNYGYTF.

In the case of this clonotype: Since a much larger clone is just one base distant, this may be a read error. The J gene is TRBJ2-7, the V gene TRBV4-1, with 7 nucleotides matching TRBD2. The CDR3 totals 16 residues. The germline gives CDR1 MGHRA, CDR2 YSYEKL. The CDR3 DNA sequence: TGCGCCAGCATCCAAGGCAGGGCGGGAGTAACCTACGAGCAGTACTTC. This codes for CASIQGRAGVTYEQYF.

V gene TRBV20-1 combines with J gene TRBJ2-1; 10 bases align to TRBD2. This CDR3 has 16 residues. Germline CDR1 and CDR2: DFQATT and SNEGSKA (reference sequence). The V and J ends lost 5 bases and 4 bases, in that order; junction bases with no gene match: 11. CDR3 coding DNA: TGCAGTGCTGATCGCCTACTAGCGGGGTCGTACAATGAGCAGTTCTTC. Translating gives CSADRLLAGSYNEQFF.

This clonotype appeared many times. CDR3: CASSPAGLETQYF. For the CDR3, the DNA is TGTGCCAGCTCACCGGCGGGTTTGGAGACCCAGTACTTC. The chain joins TRBV18 to TRBJ2-5, with D possibly TRBD2 on 5 matching bases. The germline V gene encodes CDR1 KGHSH and CDR2 LQKENI. There are 13 residues in the CDR3. V gave up 3 bases and J gave up 5 bases, with 10 bases separating them. The full variable domain, its missing parts supplied by reference TRBV18 and TRBJ2-5, is NAGVMQNPRHLVRRRGQEARLRCSPMKGHSHVYWYRQLPEEGLKFMVYLQKENIIDESGMPKERFSAEFPKEGPSILRIQQVVRGDSAAYFCASSPAGLETQYFGPGTRLLVL.

This clonotype was found many times. The chain joins TRBV15 to TRBJ2-1, with D possibly being TRBD1 or TRBD2 (5 bases each). Deletions cut 2 bases from V and 5 bases from J, with 16 bases between. The germline V gene encodes CDR1 LNHNV and CDR2 YYDKDF (reference sequence). The CDR3 totals 16 residues. CDR3 nucleotides: TGTGCCACCAGCAGAAGATGGGGACGGGTCAACAATGAGCAGTTCTTC. Translation: CATSRRWGRVNNEQFF.

This clonotype was detected many times. The V gene is TRBV6-6, the J gene TRBJ2-1, with D tentatively TRBD1 or TRBD2 (5 bases each). The CDR3 consists of 14 residues. V lost 0 bases, J lost 8 bases, and 11 bases lay in between. Per germline, CDR1 MNHNY and CDR2 SVGAGI (reference sequence). The DNA of the CDR3 is TGTGCCAGCAGTTACTCGGCAGGGCGGGATGAGCAGTTCTTC. Protein sequence: CASSYSAGRDEQFF.

This clonotype showed up many times. The V and J genes are TRBV10-2 and TRBJ2-1; maybe TRBD2 (6 bases). Germline loops: CDR1 WSHSY, CDR2 SAAADI. V was cut by 5 bases and J by 14 bases, with 22 bases left in between. The CDR3 consists of 14 residues. The CDR3 region is CASSLGGQSISKFF. The DNA for the CDR3 is TGCGCCAGCAGTCTGGGGGGTCAATCAATTAGTAAGTTCTTC.

The rearrangement joins TRBV4-1 to TRBJ1-1; 8 bases are shared with TRBD1. CDR1 MGHRA and CDR2 YSYEKL come from the germline V gene. Losses at the gene ends were 1 base for V and 6 bases for J; bases not matched to a gene: 4. This CDR3 has 14 residues. The CDR3 reads CASSQGQGRAEAFF. The CDR3 DNA follows: TGCGCCAGCAGCCAAGGACAGGGGAGGGCTGAAGCTTTCTTT.

This clonotype showed up many times. The chain is built from TRBV20-1 and TRBJ1-5, with TRBD1 matching over 9 bases. The CDR3 consists of 16 residues. V lost 0 bases, J lost 5 bases, and 8 bases stayed unmatched. CDR1 and CDR2 from the germline V gene are DFQATT and SNEGSKA (reference sequence). CDR3 region: CSARDGGQGRYQPQHF. CDR3 coding DNA: TGCAGTGCTAGAGATGGGGGACAGGGTAGGTATCAGCCCCAGCATTTT.

This clonotype was observed at least ten times. The V gene is TRBV7-3, the J gene TRBJ2-1; the D gene is possibly TRBD1 (6 bases). This CDR3 contains 15 residues. Germline lookup yields CDR1 SGHTA and CDR2 FQGTGA. V lost 4 bases to trimming and J lost 1 base, with 11 bases between them. Here the CDR3 DNA reads TGTGCCAGCAGCTCAGGAAGGGGGTCCTACAATGAGCAGTTCTTC. Translated, it gives CASSSGRGSYNEQFF.

This clonotype was detected a few times. The rearrangement uses TRBV18 and TRBJ1-1; D unresolved. Looked up from germline, CDR1 is KGHSH and CDR2 is LQKENI. The CDR3 covers 16 residues. The germline V and J ends were trimmed by 3 bases and 4 bases, with 18 bases remaining between them. The CDR3 DNA sequence: TGTGCCAGCTCACCGTTTATCCGGGCGCCGGGCACTGAAGCTTTCTTT. Translated: CASSPFIRAPGTEAFF.

This clonotype was seen repeatedly, ten times or more. This sequence joins TRBV14 and TRBJ2-7; 7 bases map to TRBD1. With V trimmed by 0 bases and J by 8 bases, 10 bases remained unmatched. The CDR3 has 15 amino acids. The germline CDR1 and CDR2 sequences are SGHDN and FVKESK. DNA of the CDR3: TGTGCCAGCAGCCAAGATTGGGGGAAGGGGGCGCAGCAGTACTTC. Translated: CASSQDWGKGAQQYF. The whole variable domain, remainder taken from reference TRBV14 and TRBJ2-7, is EAGVTQFPSHSVIEKGQTVTLRCDPISGHDNLYWYRRVMGKEIKFLLHFVKESKQDESGMPNNRFLAERTGGTYSTLKVQPAELEDSGVYFCASSQDWGKGAQQYFGPGTRLTVT.

This clonotype was counted ten times or more. The chain couples TRBV20-1 to TRBJ1-5; no clear D. The germline gives CDR1 DFQATT, CDR2 SNEGSKA (reference sequence). Trimming removed 1 base from V and 5 bases from J, with 9 bases in between. The CDR3 is 13 residues long. CDR3 amino acids: CSARGTEYQPQHF. The CDR3 DNA follows: TGCAGTGCTAGAGGGACGGAATATCAGCCCCAGCATTTT.

This chain uses TRBV3-1 with TRBJ2-2, with TRBD2 matching 14 bases. V was clipped by 8 bases and J by 4 bases; unmatched bases: 12. The germline gives CDR1 LGHDT, CDR2 YNNKEL (reference sequence). This CDR3 region has 18 residues. The DNA for the CDR3 is TGTGCCAGCGGACGACAGACTAGCGGGAGGGCCGGCACCGGGGAGCTGTTTTTT. Amino acid sequence: CASGRQTSGRAGTGELFF.

This chain uses TRBV18 with TRBJ1-2; D unresolved. CDR3 length equals 16 residues. Germline CDR1 and CDR2: KGHSH and LQKENI. V was shortened by 6 bases and J by 0 bases, with 17 bases between the two germline ends. CDR3 sequence: CASSPREGKSNYGYTF. CDR3 DNA: TGTGCCAGCTCCCCCCGGGAAGGGAAATCTAACTATGGCTACACCTTC.

This clonotype was detected many times. This sequence joins TRBV24-1 and TRBJ1-6; possible D gene TRBD1, 5 bases. V dropped 6 bases and J dropped 7 bases, with 9 bases sitting between them. The CDR3 runs to 13 residues. Germline V gene data show CDR1 as KGHDR and CDR2 as SFDVKD. This CDR3 reads CATSQEGNSPLHF. The CDR3 bases are TGTGCCACCAGTCAGGAGGGGAATTCACCCCTCCACTTT.

The chain is built from TRBV19 and TRBJ2-3; 9 nucleotides match TRBD1. The CDR3 totals 16 residues. Germline assignment: CDR1 LNHDA and CDR2 SQIVND (reference sequence). Trimming took 4 bases from V and 1 from J; bases not matched to a gene: 6. The CDR3 sequence is CASSSHRGLRTDTQYF. DNA of the CDR3: TGTGCCAGTAGTAGCCACAGGGGGCTCCGCACAGATACGCAGTATTTT.

This clonotype was recorded at least ten times. The chain employs TRBV27 and TRBJ1-6; D is ambiguous. V was trimmed by 5 bases and J by 7 bases, leaving 18 bases between them. The CDR3 is 16 residues long. The V gene's germline CDR1 is MNHEY and CDR2 SMNVEV (reference sequence). The CDR3 sequence is CASSHGWTPGNSPLHF. CDR3 nucleotide sequence: TGTGCCAGCAGTCACGGGTGGACCCCGGGCAATTCACCCCTCCACTTT.

This clonotype has more than one count but fewer than ten. The rearrangement joins TRBV27 to TRBJ2-1; 12 bases fit TRBD1. Germline CDR1 and CDR2: MNHEY and SMNVEV (reference sequence). CDR3 length equals 14 residues. The trim removed 5 bases at V and 5 bases at J, leaving 1 base unmatched. The CDR3 region is CASSGTGGHNEQFF. DNA of the CDR3: TGTGCCAGCAGTGGGACAGGGGGCCACAATGAGCAGTTCTTC.

In this sample, this clonotype turned up many times. V gene TRBV19 combines with J gene TRBJ1-1; 9 bases match TRBD1. In germline, CDR1 is LNHDA, CDR2 SQIVND (reference sequence). J was trimmed by 1 base and V by 7 bases; bases with no gene match: 4. This CDR3 contains 14 residues. The CDR3 DNA is TGTGCCAGTAAGCCGGGACAGGGGAACACTGAAGCTTTCTTT. This gives the protein CASKPGQGNTEAFF.

This clonotype was counted a single time. This sequence joins TRBV6-1 and TRBJ1-6; D perhaps matches TRBD1 (5 bases). The CDR3 runs to 15 residues. Germline values: CDR1 MNHNS, CDR2 SASEGT. V was cut by 3 bases and J by 7 bases, with 13 bases left in between. This chain's CDR3 is CASSESGAQNSPLHF. CDR3 DNA: TGTGCCAGCAGTGAGTCCGGGGCCCAAAATTCACCCCTCCACTTT.

In this sample, this clonotype turned up many times. This chain connects TRBV11-2 to TRBJ2-5; 10 nucleotides agree with TRBD2. Germline V lookup: CDR1 SGHAT, CDR2 FQNNGV. This CDR3 region has 15 residues. V was pared by 5 bases and J by 4 bases, with 7 bases of the junction left unmatched. The CDR3 nucleotides are TGTGCCAGCAGCGCCCATCCTAGCGGGGGAGAGACCCAGTACTTC. Protein: CASSAHPSGGETQYF.